This T cell receptor beta chain was found in a study of blood T cells in healthy people across ages (dated by TCRdb to 2013 to 2016). In terms of the full investigation: In model experiments, template switching captured roughly one uniquely barcoded TCR beta cDNA molecule for every two T cells. Using deep sequencing normalized with unique cDNA molecular identifiers, the study measured how TCR beta repertoire diversity changes with age. Four age groups were formed from the donors: young (average approximately 16 years), middle-aged (roughly 38), aged (about 68) and long-lived (around 82). To avoid experimental bias, donors of different ages were distributed randomly across sequencing lanes. The study analyzed two additional independent replicas of 1 million unique cDNA reads from the same blood draw for two donors, one aged 18 to 29 and one aged 80 or older. Study-wide findings and limitations: Because donor CMV infection status was unknown, age-related changes in expanded clonotypes were potentially confounded. The long-lived group showed more naive CD4+ T cells, fewer expanded clones and increased TCR diversity than the aged group, suggesting age selection. Estimates of total diversity based on one million sequenced T cells were regarded as lower bounds and as underestimates. Because profiling used bulk unsorted PBMCs, naive and antigen-experienced compartments could not be compared conclusively. A strong correlation was found between observed TCR beta diversity and the percentage of naive T cells measured by flow cytometry. Observed TCR beta diversity per million T cells fell roughly linearly with age, and a significant reduction was already apparent by age around 36.

The library was built by means of 5' RACE. Instrument on record: Illumina HiSeq 2500. The second PCR ran for about 6 to 11 cycles and used a J-beta primer mix along with a sample-barcoded 5' primer. A template-switch 5' adaptor carrying 12 random nucleotides introduced a unique molecular identifier onto each TCR beta cDNA molecule. Each sample yielded at least 2.5 million CDR3-containing paired-end reads. All of the RNA was converted into first-strand cDNA using the Mint cDNA synthesis kit, with a TRBC-specific oligonucleotide serving as the primer. All cDNA was treated with uracil-DNA glycosylase and then went through a first 18-cycle PCR with the universal primers M1SS and BC2_uni_R. As for how the authors treated the data: For normalization, 1 million high-quality reads, each with a distinct molecular identifier, were randomly selected from each sample. Reads sharing molecular identifiers were discarded rather than binned into consensus sequences. MiTCR, with a Q25 quality threshold and the strictest error-elimination algorithm, was used for CDR3 identification, clonotype clustering and error correction. A nonparametric unseen species model with Euler transformation was used to estimate a lower bound on total TCR beta diversity. Starting from the raw public reads, TCRdb applied fastp trimming at Q25, assembled clones with MiXCR and retained in-frame beta chains. When rows share a CDR3 protein, they turn into one entry using the most common DNA and genes. The V and J calls were not made by the authors but by TCRdb's processing. This sample holds about 970,000 distinct CDR3 sequences; roughly 50% were observed only once. The ten largest make up about a fifth of the sample.

The CDR3 contains 13 residues, cysteine and phenylalanine counted. Left in the record is the CDR3 DNA by itself, 39 bases read in frame from the first base. CDR1 and CDR2 (SGHTA, FQGNSA) derive from the germline V gene. A distance of 13 bases separates the germline ends of V and J, which lose 6 bases and 5 bases respectively. This clonotype appeared a few times. There is no known antigen for this receptor. Base qualities are not at hand, and no much larger clone is one base apart. The 39 donors, aged about 6 to 95 years, were systemically healthy Caucasian individuals from Russia. Each donor gave approximately 9.4 milliliters of peripheral blood, drawn into EDTA-treated Vacutainer tubes. Ficoll-Paque density-gradient centrifugation was used to isolate PBMCs, with at least 6.5 million per sample. Trizol reagent was used to extract total RNA from PBMCs, with at least 5.5 micrograms per sample. For every donor, flow cytometry on a PBMC aliquot measured the percentage of naive CD45RAhigh/CD27high T cells.

This chain is built from TRBV7-2 and TRBJ2-5; tentative D gene TRBD1, with 6 bases matching. The receptor was derived from a woman aged 55 to 70 in good health. The source material was blood. The CDR3 corresponds to CASSRQGSETQYF. The DNA sequence is TGTGCCAGCAGTCGGCAGGGGAGTGAGACCCAGTACTTC.